This T cell receptor beta chain derives from a study of memory CD4+ T cells and cytomegalovirus serostatus. Whole-study context: This sample comes from healthy Belgian adults, about nine CMV seropositive, approximately 23 seronegative.

Generated by immunoSEQ multiplex PCR, the TCRdb table keeps only in-frame clones and is missing some. The sample has about 47,000 clones, about 70% seen once. Worth noting for this clone: The antigen remains unidentified.

Whole-study findings and limits: Each of roughly 65 CMV-associated TCRbeta sequences occurred in one to five individuals.

Germline CDR1 is SGHVS and CDR2 is FQNEAQ. The CDR3 consists of 13 residues. Deletions cut 11 bases from V and 1 base from J, with 14 bases between. Single viable CD3+CD4+CD8-CD45RO+ cells were sorted as the memory CD4+ T cells. Serostatus was set by detecting CMV pp150, pp28, p38, p52 IgG. Positive selection with CD4 microbeads enriched total CD4+ T cells. The specimen was memory CD4+ T cells from blood. The chain employs TRBV7-8 and TRBJ2-5; D is undetermined. This TCR was recovered from an adult in good health and CMV-seropositive. The CDR3 loop reads CALAEGFQETQYF. As DNA, the CDR3 is TGTGCCCTCGCTGAAGGTTTCCAAGAGACCCAGTACTTC.